Detailed here is one T cell receptor (beta chain). Its antigen is as yet unknown. TCR beta cDNA libraries had unique molecular identifiers. In TCRdb, the PCR reads were re-called with MiXCR into one record per CDR3 protein. Here the sample spans roughly 540,000 distinct CDR3 sequences, roughly 34% being singletons. The source of the sample is a study of post-analysis software for immune sequencing data. Study-level results: Among 5 or 6 TRBV segments more frequent in patients than controls were TRBV5-6, TRBV5-1 and TRBV20-1. Comparison with controls showed significantly lower normalized Chao1 diversity in multiple sclerosis patients.

The CDR3 sequence is 12 residues long. Germline CDR1 is SGHRS and CDR2 is YFSETQ. V was clipped by 5 bases and J by 3 bases, with 8 bases between them. The source of this sequence is a girl aged 2-17 years with multiple sclerosis. The sequenced material came from blood. The chain links TRBV5-1 to TRBJ1-2; D remains ambiguous. This CDR3 reads CASSPPDYGYTF. CDR3 bases: TGCGCCAGCAGTCCACCGGACTATGGCTACACCTTC.